This T cell receptor beta chain was identified in a study of technical replicates of blood from several donors. The repertoire was sequenced with immunoSEQ multiplex PCR; TCRdb's copy has only in-frame clones and lacks some. Of about 94,000 clones listed, 96% are singletons. With 4 bases clipped from V and 2 bases from J, the junction kept 5 bases outside the gene matches. This CDR3 comprises 14 residues. In germline, CDR1 is MNHEY, CDR2 SVGAGI. This clonotype originated in a human donor in good health. Sequenced sample: T cells isolated from PBMCs. The chain uses TRBV6-5 and TRBJ2-7; 7 bases are a match to TRBD2. The CDR3 DNA reads as TGTGCCAGCAGTTGGGGTGGACTAGCCTACGAGCAGTACTTC. Its translation: CASSWGGLAYEQYF.